The clone carrying this TCR beta chain came up a few times. This CDR3 contains 16 residues. V lost 4 bases to trimming and J lost 3 bases; unmatched junction nucleotides: 9. These data originate in a study of CD8 T cells in ankylosing spondylitis. TCRdb analysed the 5' RACE reads with MiXCR anew, one entry per CDR3 protein. The sample has roughly 280,000 distinct CDR3 sequences, about 20% seen once; the top ten hold roughly 8%. The sample taken for sequencing was blood, either unsorted or a sorted T cell fraction (not recorded which). The chain is built from TRBV12-3 or TRBV12-4 and TRBJ2-3, with 8 bases identical to TRBD2. The receptor was isolated from a male donor with ankylosing spondylitis or in good health (not recorded which). CDR3 loop: CASSSAHQRETDTQYF. The CDR3, as DNA: TGTGCCAGCAGTTCCGCCCACCAGCGGGAGACAGATACGCAGTATTTT.